Detailed here is one T cell receptor beta chain. Its antigen target is currently unknown. Base qualities are not at hand, and no much larger clone is one base apart. The data belong to a study of blood T cell repertoires in COVID-19 (dated by TCRdb to 2020 to 2022). Regarding the complete study: Samples covering the acute and convalescent phases of COVID-19 were provided by collaborators in the United States, Italy and Spain. Where available, HLA class I and class II types were taken from metadata supplied by the sample provider and were not determined by assay-based typing. The repertoires were released in a freely available public database intended as a resource for research on the immune response to SARS-CoV-2. The samples were drawn from two sources: the first 160 participants of the ongoing ImmuneRACE study, and 1,200 or so subjects contributed by 6 global collaborators. The sample metadata nearly always contained a de-identified subject ID, COVID-19 status, age in years and sex. The material from the prospective study consisted of cDNA or gDNA derived from T cells, B-cell-depleted T cells, or PBMCs. The dataset comprised deeply sampled blood TCRbeta repertoires from subjects exposed to, actively infected with, or recovered from COVID-19.

The immunoSEQ Assay, a bias-controlled multiplex PCR, was used to amplify TCRbeta CDR3 regions from genomic DNA. Under the source paper's analysis protocol: The number of nucleated cells in each sample was estimated from the amplification of reference gene primers within the assay. To quantify the absolute abundance of each unique TCRbeta CDR3 rearrangement, sequence reads were collapsed and filtered. For each sample, productive Simpson clonality was calculated by taking the square root of Simpson's diversity index across productive rearrangements. The table comes from immuneACCESS by way of TCRdb, which keeps in-frame sequences with V and J called. Part of the clones is missing from these tables; in studies checked, under half for an unresolved V gene and the rest for unknown reasons. That table supplies the V and J calls and clone size; D and trimming were determined from the DNA. The sample records 65,000 or so clones, roughly 87% of which are singletons. 10% of the sample rests with the top ten.

General conclusions and limits of the study: How much clinical and demographic metadata was included differed by source and by participant, and the metadata was provided uncurated.

Each collaborating institution followed its own protocols to collect whole blood in K2EDTA tubes. For TCRbeta analysis, collaborators shipped samples in one of three forms: frozen whole blood, isolated PBMCs, or DNA extracted from either of those sample types. Unmatched junction bases come to 10, with V trimmed by 6 bases and J by 8 bases. For CDR1 and CDR2, the germline V gene lists SQVTM and ANQGSEA. Reading from cysteine to phenylalanine, the CDR3 counts 13 amino acids. The read is trimmed to its CDR3 DNA, 39 bases read in frame from base 1. The clonotype originates from a human donor with acute or convalescent COVID-19. The donor label of this sample is uncertain. Recombination joined TRBV29-1 with TRBJ1-2; 9 of the junction bases match TRBD1. The sequenced sample consisted of peripheral blood. The CDR3 protein: CSVGTGPSSGYTF. The nucleotide sequence reads as follows: TGCAGCGTAGGGACAGGGCCGTCGTCGGGCTACACCTTC.